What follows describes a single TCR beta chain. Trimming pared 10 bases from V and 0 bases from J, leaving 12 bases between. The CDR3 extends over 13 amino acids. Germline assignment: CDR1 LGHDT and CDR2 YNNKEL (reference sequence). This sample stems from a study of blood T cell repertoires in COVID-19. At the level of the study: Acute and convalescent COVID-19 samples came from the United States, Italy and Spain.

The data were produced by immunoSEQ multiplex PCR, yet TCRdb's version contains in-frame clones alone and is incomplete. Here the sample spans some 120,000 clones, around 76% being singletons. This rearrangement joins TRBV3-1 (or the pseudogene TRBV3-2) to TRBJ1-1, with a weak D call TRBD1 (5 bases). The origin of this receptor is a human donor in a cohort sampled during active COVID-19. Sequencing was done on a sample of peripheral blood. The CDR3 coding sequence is TGTGCCACCGCTGGGGGGATGAACACTGAAGCTTTCTTT. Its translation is CATAGGMNTEAFF.